The T cell receptor beta chain under discussion was sequenced for a study of shared clonotypes between healthy human individuals. V lost 2 bases, J lost 3 bases, and 11 bases lay in between. Germline assignment: CDR1 SGHKS and CDR2 YYEKEE (reference sequence). This CDR3 is 14 amino acids long. Samples left unsorted employed some 100 million PBMCs for genomic DNA. The data were produced by immunoSEQ multiplex PCR, yet TCRdb's version contains in-frame clones alone and is incomplete. The sample records 400,000 to 500,000 clones, less than 80% being singletons. The V gene is TRBV5-5, the J gene TRBJ1-2; tentative D call: TRBD1 (5 bases). The sequence was obtained from a middle-aged woman in good health. Some clones in this sample may be carry-over from other donors' samples. Sequenced sample: PBMCs. Here the CDR3 DNA reads TGTGCCAGCAGCTTCTTTGGGACTTACTATGGCTACACCTTC. This encodes CASSFFGTYYGYTF.